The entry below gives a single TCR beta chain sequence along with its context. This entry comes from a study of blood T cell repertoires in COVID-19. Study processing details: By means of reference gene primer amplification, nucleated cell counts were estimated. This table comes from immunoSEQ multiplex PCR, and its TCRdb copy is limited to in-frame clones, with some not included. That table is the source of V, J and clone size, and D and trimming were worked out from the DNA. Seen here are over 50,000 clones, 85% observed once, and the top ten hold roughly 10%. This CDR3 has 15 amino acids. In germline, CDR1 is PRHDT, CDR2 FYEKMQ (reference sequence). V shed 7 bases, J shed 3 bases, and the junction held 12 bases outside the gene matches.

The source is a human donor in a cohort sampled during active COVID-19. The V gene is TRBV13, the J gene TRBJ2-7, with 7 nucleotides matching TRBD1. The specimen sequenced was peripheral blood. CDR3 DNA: TGTGCCAGCAAGTTCCGAGGGGGCCATTACTACGAGCAGTACTTC. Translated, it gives CASKFRGGHYYEQYF.